This record covers a single T cell receptor (beta chain). The antigen is undetermined. This CDR3 region has 13 residues. V trimming: 7 bases; J trimming: 6 bases; junction bases outside the gene matches: 4. Per the germline V gene, CDR1 is MNHNS and CDR2 is SASEGT. TCRdb's table, derived via immunoSEQ multiplex PCR, lists solely in-frame clones and lacks some. This table has some 64,000 clones, roughly 90% appearing once. Patients had blood sampled at baseline and again on cycle 4 day 1 and cycle 7 day 1. These data are taken from a study of OX40 agonist ivuxolimab in advanced cancers. The study, taken as a whole, reports: No determination was made of the antigen specificity of the expanded peripheral T cells. It was also the case that some nonresponders had low normalized T-cell clonal expansion.

The source is an adult with an advanced solid tumor such as melanoma, head and neck, liver or kidney cancer. The rearrangement links TRBV6-1 to TRBJ1-5; TRBD1 matches 9 bases. The starting material was CD4+ or CD8+ T cells sorted from blood, obtained in a trial of the OX40 agonist ivuxolimab. CDR3 in DNA: TGTGCCAGCAACCGGGACAGGGCTCAGCCCCAGCATTTT. Its protein product is CASNRDRAQPQHF.